There are a few counts of the clone carrying this T cell receptor beta chain. This entry belongs to a study of cytomegalovirus exposure and HLA in healthy donors. Primers for the PCR totalled 60 Vbeta and 13 Jbeta. TCRdb keeps only in-frame clones here, not all; method: immunoSEQ multiplex PCR. This table holds 200,000 to 250,000 clones, approximately 82% found once. CDR1 is SGDLS, CDR2 YYNGEE, per germline. V was clipped by 7 bases and J by 4 bases, with 14 bases between them. The CDR3 has 13 amino acids. The clonotype originates from a man younger than 35 in good health and CMV-seronegative. This chain connects TRBV9 to TRBJ1-2; D is possibly TRBD1 (5 bases). Sequencing input: PBMCs. Written as DNA, the CDR3 is TGTGCCAGCTCTGGGGAGGGGCTCTATGGCTACACCTTC. As protein: CASSGEGLYGYTF.